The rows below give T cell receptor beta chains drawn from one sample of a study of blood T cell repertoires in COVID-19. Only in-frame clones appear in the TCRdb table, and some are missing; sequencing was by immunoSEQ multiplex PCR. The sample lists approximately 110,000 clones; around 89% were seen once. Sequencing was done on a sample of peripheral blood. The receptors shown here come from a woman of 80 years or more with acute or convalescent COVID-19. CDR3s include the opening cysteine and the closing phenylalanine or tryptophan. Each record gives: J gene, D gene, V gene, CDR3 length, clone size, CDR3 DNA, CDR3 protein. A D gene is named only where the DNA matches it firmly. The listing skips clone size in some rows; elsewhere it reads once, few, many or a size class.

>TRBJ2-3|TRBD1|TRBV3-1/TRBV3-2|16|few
TGTGCCAGCAGCCCCAGGGTGGGACAGCTCACAGATACGCAGTATTTT
CASSPRVGQLTDTQYF
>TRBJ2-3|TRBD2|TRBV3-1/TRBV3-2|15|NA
TGTGCCAGCAGCAAGGGACTAGCGGACACAGATACGCAGTATTTT
CASSKGLADTDTQYF
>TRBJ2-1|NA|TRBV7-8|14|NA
TGTGCCAGCAGCTTAGGGGGAGGTTACAATGAGCAGTTCTTC
CASSLGGGYNEQFF
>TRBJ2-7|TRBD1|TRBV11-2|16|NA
TGTGCCAGCAGCCTATACCGGACAGGGGGCTCGGGCGAGCAGTACTTC
CASSLYRTGGSGEQYF
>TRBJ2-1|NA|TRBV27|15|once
TGTGCCAGCAGTTTATACGGCGGGGCCGCGGATGAGCAGTTCTTC
CASSLYGGAADEQFF
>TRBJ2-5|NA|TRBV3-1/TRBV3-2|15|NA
TGTGCCAGCAGCCAAGAGCCACAGCACCAAGAGACCCAGTACTTC
CASSQEPQHQETQYF
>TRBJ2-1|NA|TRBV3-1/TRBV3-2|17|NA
TGTGCCAGCAGCCAAGACTTTCCTGCTAGATCCCCCAATGAGCAGTTCTTC
CASSQDFPARSPNEQFF
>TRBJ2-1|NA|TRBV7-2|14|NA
TGTGCCAGCAGCTTAGCGTTGGCCGTGGCTGAGCAGTTCTTC
CASSLALAVAEQFF
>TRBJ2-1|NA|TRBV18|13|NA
TGTGCCAGCTCACCGCCAGCCGGGGTTGAGCAGTTCTTC
CASSPPAGVEQFF
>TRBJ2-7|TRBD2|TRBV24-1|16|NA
TGTGCCACCAGTGATTCAACGGGGGGAGCCGACTACGAGCAGTACTTC
CATSDSTGGADYEQYF
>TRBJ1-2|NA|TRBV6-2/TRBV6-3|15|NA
TGTGCCAGCAGTCAGGGGATTTCTACTAACTATGGCTACACCTTC
CASSQGISTNYGYTF
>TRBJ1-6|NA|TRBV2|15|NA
TGTGCCAGCAGTGGGAGCGGGGGGTATAATTCACCCCTCCACTTT
CASSGSGGYNSPLHF
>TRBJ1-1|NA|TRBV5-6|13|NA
TGTGCCAGCAGCTTGGATCTGAGGACTGAAGCTTTCTTT
CASSLDLRTEAFF
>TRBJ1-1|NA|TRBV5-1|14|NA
TGCGCCAGCAGCTTGGGGGGCCCGAACACTGAAGCTTTCTTT
CASSLGGPNTEAFF
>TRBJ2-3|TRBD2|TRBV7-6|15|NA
TGTGCCAGCAGCTTAAATAGCGGGGGCACAGATACGCAGTATTTT
CASSLNSGGTDTQYF
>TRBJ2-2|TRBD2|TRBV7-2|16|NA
TGTGCCAGCAGCTTAGCCCCTGGGACTACCACCGGGGAGCTGTTTTTT
CASSLAPGTTTGELFF
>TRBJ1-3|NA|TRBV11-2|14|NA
TGTGCCAGCAGCTCTTGGAGCTCTGGAAACACCATATATTTT
CASSSWSSGNTIYF
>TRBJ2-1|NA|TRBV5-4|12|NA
TGTGCCAGCAGCTTGGAGGGGATGACCCAGTTCTTC
CASSLEGMTQFF
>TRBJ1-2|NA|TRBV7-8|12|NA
TGTGCCAGCAGCCCCACGGGATGGCTCTACACCTTC
CASSPTGWLYTF
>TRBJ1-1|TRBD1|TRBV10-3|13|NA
TGTGCCATACGTACAGGGGTGAGAACTGAAGCTTTCTTT
CAIRTGVRTEAFF
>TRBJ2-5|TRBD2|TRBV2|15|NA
TGTGCCAGCAGTGAATGGTCGAGCGGGGGGGTGGTCCAGTACTTC
CASSEWSSGGVVQYF
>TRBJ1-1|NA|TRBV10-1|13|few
TGCGCCAGCAGACGGGGACATTCGACTGAAGCTTTCTTT
CASRRGHSTEAFF
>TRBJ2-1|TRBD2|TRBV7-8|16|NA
TGTGCCAGCAGCTACCAGACTAGCGGGGACCTCAATGAGCAGTTCTTC
CASSYQTSGDLNEQFF